The 18 T cell receptor beta chains below all came from one sample that was sequenced in a study of metastatic and nonmetastatic thyroid tumors. Thyroid surgery was preceded by no treatment in any patient. TCRdb reprocessed the PCR reads via MiXCR. This sample has 35,000 to 50,000 clones, with less than 5% found just once. The sample consisted of blood. Receptor source: a female donor with papillary thyroid cancer or a benign thyroid nodule (not recorded which). Some clones in this sample may be carry-over from other donors' samples.

This clone was picked up many times. The chain recombines TRBV20-1 with TRBJ2-1; TRBD2 is a possible D gene (5 bases). Germline lookup yields CDR1 DFQATT and CDR2 SNEGSKA (reference sequence). V shed 0 bases and J shed 10 bases, with 16 bases lying between them. This CDR3 has 14 amino acids. CDR3 coding DNA: TGCAGTGCTAGAGATCTGAGCGGCGTTCGGGAGCAGTTCTTC. This gives the protein CSARDLSGVREQFF.

With respect to this clone: This likely comes from a read error, as the CDR3 has no conserved phenylalanine or tryptophan at its end. The chain joins TRBV5-1 to TRBJ2-7, with D tentatively TRBD1 (5 bases). Looked up from germline, CDR1 is SGHRS and CDR2 is YFSETQ. The CDR3 totals 14 residues. The CDR3: CPSSLLSGSYEQYL. The CDR3 nucleotides read TGCCCCAGCAGCTTGTTATCAGGGTCCTACGAGCAGTACTTA.

At least ten counts were recorded for this clone. The V call is TRBV19, the J call TRBJ1-4, with TRBD1 as a possible D gene (6 bases). The CDR3 is 14 residues long. Trimming cost V 7 bases and J 5 bases, with 14 bases left between them. Germline V CDR1 and CDR2: LNHDA, SQIVND (reference sequence). CDR3 sequence: CASMEGGGNEKLFF. The CDR3 DNA is TGTGCCAGTATGGAGGGAGGGGGAAATGAAAAACTGTTTTTT.

In this sample, this clone is medium-sized. The chain couples TRBV6-1 to TRBJ2-3; D is possibly TRBD1 (7 bases). V was cut by 5 bases and J by 3 bases, with 18 bases left in between. CDR1 and CDR2 from the germline V gene are MNHNS and SASEGT. The CDR3 sequence is 16 residues long. CDR3 in DNA: TGTGCCAGCAGTTTAGGGGGGACAGCGGTAACAGATACGCAGTATTTT. Its translation is CASSLGGTAVTDTQYF.

This clone has only a few counts. This may come from a read error, since a much larger clone is one base off. This rearrangement joins TRBV30 to TRBJ1-5, with D perhaps matching TRBD1 (6 bases). The CDR3 totals 14 residues. Germline V gene sequence: CDR1 GTSNPN, CDR2 SVGIG (reference sequence). In nucleotides, the CDR3 is TGTACCTGGTCCAAGGGACAAGCCAATCAGCCCCAGCATTTT. This translates into CTWSKGQANQPQHF.

This chain links TRBV29-1 with TRBJ2-3, with 9 positions matching TRBD2. Trimming removed 2 bases from V and 2 bases from J; junction bases left unmatched: 5. Germline V gene lookup returns CDR1 SQVTM and CDR2 ANQGSEA. The CDR3 sequence is 15 residues long. For the CDR3, the DNA is TGCAGCGTTGAATCACTAGCGGGCCCCACAGATACGCAGTATTTT. This gives the protein CSVESLAGPTDTQYF.

In nucleotides, the CDR3 is TGTGCCAGCAGTCCACATAACTTAGTGGCTGATTATAGCAATCAGCCCCAGCATTTT. The encoded protein is CASSPHNLVADYSNQPQHF. V gene TRBV27 combines with J gene TRBJ1-5; D gene ambiguous. The V gene lost 5 bases and the J gene lost 0 bases, with 23 bases spanning the gap. Germline CDR1 MNHEY, CDR2 SMNVEV (reference sequence). CDR3 size: 19 residues.

In this sample, this clone turned up many times. V and J are TRBV19 and TRBJ1-2; D perhaps matches TRBD1 (5 bases). V was shortened by 8 bases and J by 1 base, with 14 bases between the two germline ends. The CDR3 is 14 amino acids. Per germline, CDR1 LNHDA and CDR2 SQIVND (reference sequence). CDR3 amino acids: CASVRRDGNYGYTF. In nucleotides, the CDR3 is TGTGCCAGTGTTAGAAGGGACGGTAACTATGGCTACACCTTC.

Worth noting for this clone: The same CDR3 is also encoded by other DNA sequences in this sample. This chain uses TRBV30 with TRBJ2-1, with 7 bases fitting TRBD2. Germline V lookup: CDR1 GTSNPN, CDR2 SVGIG (reference sequence). The CDR3 is 15 amino acids. J gave up 4 bases and V 0 bases, and 6 bases lay outside the gene matches. The CDR3 spells CAWSVTSKAYNEQFF. The CDR3 DNA reads as TGTGCCTGGAGTGTGACTAGCAAAGCATACAATGAGCAGTTCTTC.

This clone was counted ten times or more. The chain combines TRBV29-1 with TRBJ2-1, with D unresolved. CDR1 is SQVTM and CDR2 is ANQGSEA in the germline V gene. The CDR3 extends over 11 amino acids. V dropped 4 bases and J dropped 7 bases, with 8 bases sitting between them. The CDR3 protein is CSVVKKNEQFF. The CDR3 nucleotides read TGCAGCGTTGTTAAGAAAAATGAGCAGTTCTTC.

The chain uses TRBV6-1 and TRBJ2-7; TRBD2 might be the D (5 bases). Germline V gives CDR1 MNHNS, CDR2 SASEGT. The CDR3 has 14 residues. V was cut by 1 base and J by 2 bases, with 9 bases left in between. The CDR3 spells CASSEVWEPYEQYF. The CDR3 DNA follows: TGTGCCAGCAGTGAAGTCTGGGAGCCCTACGAGCAGTACTTC.

The V gene is TRBV27, the J gene TRBJ1-2; a weak D match, TRBD1 (5 bases). V was cut by 2 bases and J by 3 bases, with 16 bases left in between. The CDR3 loop spans 16 amino acids. The V gene's germline CDR1 is MNHEY and CDR2 SMNVEV (reference sequence). CDR3 amino acids: CASSLDRLGGYYGYTF. The CDR3 nucleotides read TGTGCCAGCAGTTTAGATCGCCTCGGGGGTTACTATGGCTACACCTTC.

This clone was detected many times. The chain has TRBV18 and TRBJ1-3, with D possibly matching TRBD1 (5 bases). The CDR3 is 15 amino acids. Trimming took off 3 bases at V and 0 bases at J, with 9 bases between the two ends. Germline loops: CDR1 KGHSH, CDR2 LQKENI. The chain's CDR3 is CASSPLGDSGNTIYF. The CDR3 nucleotides are TGTGCCAGCTCACCGCTGGGGGACTCTGGAAACACCATATATTTT.

The chain employs TRBV12-3 or TRBV12-4 and TRBJ2-7; 9 nucleotides match TRBD2. V was clipped by 4 bases and J by 6 bases; unmatched bases: 10. This CDR3 region has 15 residues. This chain's CDR3 is CASSSCGRGIFEQYF. As DNA, the CDR3 is TGTGCCAGCAGTTCATGCGGGAGGGGTATTTTCGAGCAGTACTTC.

As regards this clone: This CDR3 is missing its conserved last phenylalanine or tryptophan, likely due to a read error. The V and J genes are TRBV12-3 or TRBV12-4 and TRBJ2-1; possible D gene TRBD2, 6 bases. V lost 2 bases and J 6 bases, leaving 8 bases between the germline ends. The CDR3 consists of 13 residues. Here the CDR3 reads CASSLRTINEQFL. DNA for the CDR3: TGTGCCAGCAGTTTAAGGACTATCAATGAGCAGTTCCTC.

This clone was seen at least ten times. Written as DNA, the CDR3 is TGTGCCAGCAGCTTACTGGAGACATCAGCTTTCTTT. Amino acids: CASSLLETSAFF. The rearrangement links TRBV11-3 to TRBJ1-1; D remains unclear. The CDR3 loop spans 12 amino acids. Germline CDR1 reads SGHNT; CDR2 reads YENEEA. Trimming pared 2 bases from V and 10 bases from J, leaving 11 bases between.

This clone has at least ten counts. J is TRBJ2-2 and V is TRBV5-1; D unresolved. Trimming took 0 bases from V and 6 from J, leaving 12 bases between them. Per germline, CDR1 SGHRS and CDR2 YFSETQ. The CDR3 covers 15 residues. CDR3 nucleotides: TGCGCCAGCAGCTTGGGGCCGGAAGGGTCCGGGGAGCTGTTTTTT. As protein: CASSLGPEGSGELFF.

This clone has at least ten counts. V usage is TRBV11-3 and J usage is TRBJ2-1; possibly TRBD1 for D (5 bases). Germline CDR1 is SGHNT and CDR2 is YENEEA. The V and J ends lost 5 bases and 8 bases respectively, with 7 bases between them. This CDR3 has 11 amino acids. The CDR3 spells CASSEGDEQFF. CDR3 DNA: TGTGCCAGCAGCGAAGGGGATGAGCAGTTCTTC.